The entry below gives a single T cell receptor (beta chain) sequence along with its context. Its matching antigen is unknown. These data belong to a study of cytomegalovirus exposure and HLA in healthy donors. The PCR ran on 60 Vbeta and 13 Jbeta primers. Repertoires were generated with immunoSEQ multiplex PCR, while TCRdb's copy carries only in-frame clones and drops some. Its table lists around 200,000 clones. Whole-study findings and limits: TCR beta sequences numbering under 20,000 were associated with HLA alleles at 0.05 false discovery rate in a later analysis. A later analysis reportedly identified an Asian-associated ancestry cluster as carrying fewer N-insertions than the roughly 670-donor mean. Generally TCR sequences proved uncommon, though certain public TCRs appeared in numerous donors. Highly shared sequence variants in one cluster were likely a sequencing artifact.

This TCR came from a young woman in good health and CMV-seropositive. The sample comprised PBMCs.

The CDR3 nucleotides read TGCGCCAGCCAAGGAGGGATCGGTTACGAGCAGTACTTC. Its protein is CASQGGIGYEQYF. The rearrangement links TRBV10-2 to TRBJ2-7, with D maybe TRBD2 (6 bases). Germline V gives CDR1 WSHSY, CDR2 SAAADI. Deletions cut 8 bases from V and 4 bases from J, with 15 bases between. This CDR3 contains 13 residues.